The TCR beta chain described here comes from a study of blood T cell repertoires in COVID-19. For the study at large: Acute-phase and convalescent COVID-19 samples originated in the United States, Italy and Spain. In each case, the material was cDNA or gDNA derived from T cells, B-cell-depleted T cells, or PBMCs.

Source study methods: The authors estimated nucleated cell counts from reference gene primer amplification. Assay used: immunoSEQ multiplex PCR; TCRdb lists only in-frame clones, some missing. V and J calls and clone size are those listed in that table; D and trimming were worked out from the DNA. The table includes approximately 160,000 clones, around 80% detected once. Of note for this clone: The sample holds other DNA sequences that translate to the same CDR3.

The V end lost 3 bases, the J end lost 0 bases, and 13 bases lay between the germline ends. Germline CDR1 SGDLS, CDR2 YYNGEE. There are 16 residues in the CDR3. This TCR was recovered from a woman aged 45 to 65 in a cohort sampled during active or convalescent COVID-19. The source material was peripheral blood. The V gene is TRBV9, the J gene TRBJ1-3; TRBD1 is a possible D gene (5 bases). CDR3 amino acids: CASSGTPGDSGNTIYF. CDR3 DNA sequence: TGTGCCAGCAGCGGAACCCCGGGGGACTCTGGAAACACCATATATTTT. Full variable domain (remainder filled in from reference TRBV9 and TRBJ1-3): DSGVTQTPKHLITATGQRVTLRCSPRSGDLSVYWYQQSLDQGLQFLIQYYNGEERAKGNILERFSAQQFPDLHSELNLSSLELGDSALYFCASSGTPGDSGNTIYFGEGSWLTVV.